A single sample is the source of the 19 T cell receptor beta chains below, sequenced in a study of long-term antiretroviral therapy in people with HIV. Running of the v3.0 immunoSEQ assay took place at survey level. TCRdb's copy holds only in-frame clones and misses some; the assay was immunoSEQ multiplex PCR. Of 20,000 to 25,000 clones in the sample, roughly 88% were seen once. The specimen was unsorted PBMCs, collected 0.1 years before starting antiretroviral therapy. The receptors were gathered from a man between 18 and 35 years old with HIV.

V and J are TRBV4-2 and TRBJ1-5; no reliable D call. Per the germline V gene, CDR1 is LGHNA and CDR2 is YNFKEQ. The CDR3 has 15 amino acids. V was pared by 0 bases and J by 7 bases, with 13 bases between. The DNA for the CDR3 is TGTGCCAGCAGCCAAGATCTGGGCGGTAGGCAGCCCCAGCATTTT. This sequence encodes CASSQDLGGRQPQHF.

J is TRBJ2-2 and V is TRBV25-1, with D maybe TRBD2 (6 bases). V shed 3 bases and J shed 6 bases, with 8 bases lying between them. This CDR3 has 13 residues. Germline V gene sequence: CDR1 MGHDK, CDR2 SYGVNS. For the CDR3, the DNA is TGTGCCAGCAGTGAGGGGGAGGCCGGGGAGCTGTTTTTT. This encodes CASSEGEAGELFF.

The chain's CDR3 is CASSSNIQETQYF. CDR3 nucleotide sequence: TGTGCCAGCAGCTCGAATATCCAAGAGACCCAGTACTTC. This chain links TRBV7-6 with TRBJ2-5; D unclear. The germline V gene encodes CDR1 SGHVS and CDR2 FNYEAQ. V was shortened by 4 bases and J by 1 base, with 7 bases between the two germline ends. This CDR3 region has 13 residues.

This CDR3 is CSEGHSYNEQFF. Here the CDR3 DNA reads TGCAGCGAGGGACACTCCTACAATGAGCAGTTCTTC. This chain links TRBV29-1 with TRBJ2-1; the D gene is possibly TRBD1 (6 bases). Trimming took 7 bases from V and 0 from J, leaving 7 bases between them. In germline, CDR1 is SQVTM, CDR2 ANQGSEA. The length of the CDR3 is 12 residues.

Here the CDR3 DNA reads TGTGCCTGGAGTAACTTGGACTTAAGCCACGAGCAGTACTTC. Its protein product is CAWSNLDLSHEQYF. The chain joins TRBV30 to TRBJ2-7; a weak D match, TRBD2 (5 bases). The CDR3 is 14 amino acids. CDR1 is GTSNPN and CDR2 is SVGIG in the germline V gene (reference sequence). Trimming took 2 bases from V and 5 from J, leaving 16 bases between them.

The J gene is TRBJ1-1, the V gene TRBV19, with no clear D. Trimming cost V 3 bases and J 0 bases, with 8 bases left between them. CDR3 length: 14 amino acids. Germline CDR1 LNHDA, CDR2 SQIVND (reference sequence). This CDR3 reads CASSMGSMNTEAFF. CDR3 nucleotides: TGTGCCAGTAGTATGGGGTCGATGAACACTGAAGCTTTCTTT.

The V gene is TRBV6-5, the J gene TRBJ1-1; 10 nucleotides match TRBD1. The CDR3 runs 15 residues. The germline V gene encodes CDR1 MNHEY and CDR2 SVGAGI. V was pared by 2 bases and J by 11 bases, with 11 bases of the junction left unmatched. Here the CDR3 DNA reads TGTGCCAGCAGTTACGCGACAGGGGGCCCGGTGGGTGCTTTCTTT. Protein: CASSYATGGPVGAFF.

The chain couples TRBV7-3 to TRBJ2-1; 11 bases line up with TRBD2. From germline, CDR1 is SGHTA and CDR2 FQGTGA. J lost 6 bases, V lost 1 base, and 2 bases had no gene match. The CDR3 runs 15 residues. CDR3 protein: CASSLNSGRVNEQFF. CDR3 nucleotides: TGTGCCAGCAGCTTAAATAGCGGGAGGGTCAATGAGCAGTTCTTC.

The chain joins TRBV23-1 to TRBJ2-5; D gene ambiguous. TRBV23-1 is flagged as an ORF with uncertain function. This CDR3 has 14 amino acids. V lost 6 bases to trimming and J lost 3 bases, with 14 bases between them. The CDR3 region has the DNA TGCGCCAGCAGCCGGACGGTCAAAAAAGAGACCCAGTACTTC. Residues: CASSRTVKKETQYF.

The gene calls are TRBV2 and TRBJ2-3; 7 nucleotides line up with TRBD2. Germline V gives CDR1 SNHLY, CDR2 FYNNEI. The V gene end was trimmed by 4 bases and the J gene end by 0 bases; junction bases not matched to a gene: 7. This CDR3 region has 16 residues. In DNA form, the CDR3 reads TGTGCCAGCAGTGCCGCCGGGCGGGAGAGCACAGATACGCAGTATTTT. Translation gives CASSAAGRESTDTQYF.

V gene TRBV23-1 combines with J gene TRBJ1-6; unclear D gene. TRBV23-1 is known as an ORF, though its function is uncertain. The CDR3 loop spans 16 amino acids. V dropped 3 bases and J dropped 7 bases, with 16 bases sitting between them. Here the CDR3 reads CASSHPLPGPNSPLHF. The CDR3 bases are TGCGCCAGCAGTCATCCCCTGCCAGGCCCGAATTCACCCCTCCACTTT.

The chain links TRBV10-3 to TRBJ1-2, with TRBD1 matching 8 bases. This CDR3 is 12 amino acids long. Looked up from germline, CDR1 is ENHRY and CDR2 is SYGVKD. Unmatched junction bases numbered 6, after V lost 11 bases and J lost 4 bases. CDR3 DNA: TGTGCCGTGAGGGACAGGATCTATGGCTACACCTTC. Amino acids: CAVRDRIYGYTF.

The CDR3 reads CASSPLALVYNEQFF. The CDR3 DNA sequence: TGTGCCAGTAGTCCACTAGCGTTAGTCTACAATGAGCAGTTCTTC. V gene TRBV19 combines with J gene TRBJ2-1, with 7 nucleotides matching TRBD2. CDR3 length equals 15 residues. Germline CDR1 reads LNHDA; CDR2 reads SQIVND (reference sequence). Trimming cost V 5 bases and J 3 bases; bases outside gene matches: 7.

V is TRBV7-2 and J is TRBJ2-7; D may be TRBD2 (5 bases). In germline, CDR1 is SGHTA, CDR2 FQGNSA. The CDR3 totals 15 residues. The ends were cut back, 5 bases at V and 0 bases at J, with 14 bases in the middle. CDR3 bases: TGTGCCAGCAGCCTATCTAGCTTGAGCTCCTACGAGCAGTACTTC. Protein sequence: CASSLSSLSSYEQYF. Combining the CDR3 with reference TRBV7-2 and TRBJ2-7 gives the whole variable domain GAGVSQSPSNKVTEKGKDVELRCDPISGHTALYWYRQSLGQGLEFLIYFQGNSAPDKSGLPSDRFSAERTGGSVSTLTIQRTQQEDSAVYLCASSLSSLSSYEQYFGPGTRLTVT.

CDR3: CASGLVKMGATGYNSPLHF. The CDR3 region has the DNA TGTGCTAGTGGTTTGGTAAAGATGGGGGCAACGGGCTATAATTCACCCCTCCACTTT. This sequence joins TRBV12-5 and TRBJ1-6, with a tentative D call TRBD1 (6 bases). Germline loops: CDR1 LGHNT, CDR2 FRNRAP. V lost 0 bases, J lost 3 bases, and 18 bases lay in between. The CDR3 is 19 residues long.

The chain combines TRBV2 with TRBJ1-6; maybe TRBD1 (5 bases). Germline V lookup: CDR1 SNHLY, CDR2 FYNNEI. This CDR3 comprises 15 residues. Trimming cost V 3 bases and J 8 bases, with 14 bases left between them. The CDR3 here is CASSDPRVGDSPLHF. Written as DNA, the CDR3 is TGTGCCAGCAGTGACCCCAGGGTAGGGGATTCACCCCTCCACTTT.

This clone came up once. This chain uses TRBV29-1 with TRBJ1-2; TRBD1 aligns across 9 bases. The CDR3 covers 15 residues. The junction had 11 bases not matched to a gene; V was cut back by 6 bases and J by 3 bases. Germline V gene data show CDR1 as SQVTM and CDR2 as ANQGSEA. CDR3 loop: CSVGNPGTGHYGYTF. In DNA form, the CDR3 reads TGCAGCGTGGGGAACCCCGGGACAGGGCACTATGGCTACACCTTC.

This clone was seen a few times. The CDR3 loop is CATDEQFF. CDR3 coding DNA: TGTGCCACAGATGAGCAGTTCTTC. The V gene is TRBV6-1, the J gene TRBJ2-1; D remains unclear. The CDR3 is made up of 8 amino acids. V lost 10 bases and J 8 bases, leaving 3 bases between the germline ends. CDR1 is MNHNS, CDR2 SASEGT, per germline.

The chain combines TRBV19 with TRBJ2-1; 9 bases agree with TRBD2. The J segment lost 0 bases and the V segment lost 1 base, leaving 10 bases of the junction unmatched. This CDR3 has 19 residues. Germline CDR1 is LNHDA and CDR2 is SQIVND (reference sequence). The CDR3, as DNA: TGTGCCAGTAGTATAGGGGCGGGAGGGCCTCCTCGCTCCTACAATGAGCAGTTCTTC. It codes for CASSIGAGGPPRSYNEQFF.